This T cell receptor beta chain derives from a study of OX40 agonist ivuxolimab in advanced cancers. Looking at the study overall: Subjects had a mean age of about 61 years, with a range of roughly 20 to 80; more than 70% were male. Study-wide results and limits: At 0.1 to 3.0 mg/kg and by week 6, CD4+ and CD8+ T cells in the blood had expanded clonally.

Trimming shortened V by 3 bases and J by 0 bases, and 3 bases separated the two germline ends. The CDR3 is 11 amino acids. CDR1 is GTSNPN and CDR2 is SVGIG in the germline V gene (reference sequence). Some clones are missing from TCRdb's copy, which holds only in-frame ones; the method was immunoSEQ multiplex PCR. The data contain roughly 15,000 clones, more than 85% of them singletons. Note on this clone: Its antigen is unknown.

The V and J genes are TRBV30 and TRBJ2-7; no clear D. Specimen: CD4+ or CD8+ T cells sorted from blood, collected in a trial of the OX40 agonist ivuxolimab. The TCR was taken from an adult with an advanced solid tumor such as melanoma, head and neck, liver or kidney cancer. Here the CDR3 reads CAWSYSYEQYF. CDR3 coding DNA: TGTGCCTGGAGCTACTCCTACGAGCAGTACTTC. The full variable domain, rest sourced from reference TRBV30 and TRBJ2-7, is SQTIHQWPATLVQPVGSPLSLECTVEGTSNPNLYWYRQAAGRGLQLLFYSVGIGQISSEVPQNLSASRPQDRQFILSSKKLLLSDSGFYLCAWSYSYEQYFGPGTRLTVT.